What follows are 23 T cell receptor beta chains derived from one specimen sequenced in a study of shared clonotypes between healthy human individuals. The protocol was immunoSEQ multiplex PCR, while the TCRdb copy is restricted to in-frame clones and leaves out a portion. The table shows about 1 million clones, with 75% to 85% occurring only once. Sequencing was done on a sample of memory CD4+ T cells from PBMCs. Indicated subset: CD45RA-negative fraction. These TCRs come from a man aged 18 to 30 in good health. Some clones in this sample may be carry-over from other donors' samples.

To note about this clone: Mismatch with germline at one junction end may stem from a read error. The rearrangement joins TRBV5-4 to TRBJ1-1; maybe TRBD1 (6 bases). This CDR3 spans 15 amino acids. Per germline, CDR1 SGHNT and CDR2 YYREEE (reference sequence). CDR3 region: CASSLVGQGNAEAFF. The DNA for the CDR3 is TGTGCCAGCAGCTTGGTAGGCCAGGGGAACGCTGAAGCTTTCTTT.

This chain joins TRBV18 and TRBJ1-4; tentatively, D is TRBD1 (6 bases). Between the trimmed V and J ends, which lost 6 bases and 8 bases, there was a span of 13 bases. The length of the CDR3 is 13 residues. Looked up from germline, CDR1 is KGHSH and CDR2 is LQKENI. The CDR3 DNA is TGTGCCAGCTCCCACAGGGTTGAGGAAAAACTGTTTTTT. Translated: CASSHRVEEKLFF. Full variable domain (outside the CDR3, taken from reference TRBV18 and TRBJ1-4): NAGVMQNPRHLVRRRGQEARLRCSPMKGHSHVYWYRQLPEEGLKFMVYLQKENIIDESGMPKERFSAEFPKEGPSILRIQQVVRGDSAAYFCASSHRVEEKLFFGSGTQLSVL.

This chain joins TRBV7-9 and TRBJ1-5; 9 nucleotides match TRBD1. The CDR3 sequence is 17 residues long. Trimming removed 4 bases from V and 4 bases from J; junction bases left unmatched: 11. Germline V gene lookup returns CDR1 SEHNR and CDR2 FQNEAQ (reference sequence). In nucleotides, the CDR3 is TGTGCCAGCAGCTCCCAAACCGGGACAGGGATGAATCAGCCCCAGCATTTT. Translated: CASSSQTGTGMNQPQHF.

This chain connects TRBV5-1 to TRBJ1-3; D possibly corresponds to TRBD1 (5 bases). The V end lost 5 bases, the J end lost 2 bases, and 8 bases lay between the germline ends. Germline values: CDR1 SGHRS, CDR2 YFSETQ. CDR3 length equals 13 residues. As DNA, the CDR3 is TGCGCCAGCAGGCAGGGTGCTGGAAACACCATATATTTT. It specifies CASRQGAGNTIYF.

This chain links TRBV27 with TRBJ2-7, with a possible D match to TRBD1 (6 bases). V lost 5 bases and J lost 1, with 15 bases in between. Looked up from germline, CDR1 is MNHEY and CDR2 is SMNVEV (reference sequence). CDR3 size: 15 residues. The CDR3 DNA reads as TGTGCCAGCAGTAGGTCAGGGGTTCAATCCTACGAGCAGTACTTC. Translated: CASSRSGVQSYEQYF.

This chain links TRBV9 with TRBJ2-5; D unresolved. V lost 0 bases and J 0 bases, leaving 9 bases between the germline ends. Germline lookup yields CDR1 SGDLS and CDR2 YYNGEE. The CDR3 runs to 15 residues. For the CDR3, the DNA is TGTGCCAGCAGCGTAGGGGTAAAGTACCAAGAGACCCAGTACTTC. This gives the protein CASSVGVKYQETQYF.

This clone was found once. The rearrangement joins TRBV28 to TRBJ2-2; 11 nucleotides match TRBD1. This CDR3 is built from 20 residues. The germline gives CDR1 MDHEN, CDR2 SYDVKM. V was clipped by 6 bases and J by 0 bases; unmatched bases: 15. The CDR3 sequence is CASSRTGGYTLSANTGELFF. The CDR3 DNA sequence: TGTGCCAGCAGCCGGACAGGGGGCTACACTTTATCAGCGAACACCGGGGAGCTGTTTTTT.

The chain combines TRBV5-1 with TRBJ2-7; D is perhaps TRBD1 (6 bases). The CDR3 runs to 15 residues. Per germline, CDR1 SGHRS and CDR2 YFSETQ. V was clipped by 4 bases and J by 3 bases, with 17 bases between them. The CDR3: CASSPTQGPFYEQYF. The CDR3 region has the DNA TGCGCCAGCAGCCCCACGCAGGGGCCCTTCTACGAGCAGTACTTC. Full variable domain (rest looked up from reference TRBV5-1 and TRBJ2-7): KAGVTQTPRYLIKTRGQQVTLSCSPISGHRSVSWYQQTPGQGLQFLFEYFSETQRNKGNFPGRFSGRQFSNSRSEMNVSTLELGDSALYLCASSPTQGPFYEQYFGPGTRLTVT.

This sequence joins TRBV7-9 and TRBJ1-4, with a weak D call TRBD1 (6 bases). Trimming left V 4 bases short and J 8 bases short, with 11 bases between. The CDR3 runs 13 residues. Germline V gene data show CDR1 as SEHNR and CDR2 as FQNEAQ (reference sequence). Here the CDR3 reads CASSSGQGEKLFF. CDR3 DNA sequence: TGTGCCAGCAGCTCGGGTCAGGGGGAAAAACTGTTTTTT.

This clone has just one count. J is TRBJ2-1 and V is TRBV7-2; D is perhaps TRBD1 or TRBD2 (6 bases each). This CDR3 region has 14 residues. V was clipped by 3 bases and J by 13 bases, with 19 bases between them. CDR1 and CDR2 (germline): SGHTA, FQGNSA. The chain's CDR3 is CASSLGGFGGPQFF. The CDR3 nucleotides read TGTGCCAGCAGCTTGGGCGGTTTTGGGGGGCCCCAGTTCTTC. Supplemented by reference TRBV7-2 and TRBJ2-1, the full variable domain reads GAGVSQSPSNKVTEKGKDVELRCDPISGHTALYWYRQSLGQGLEFLIYFQGNSAPDKSGLPSDRFSAERTGGSVSTLTIQRTQQEDSAVYLCASSLGGFGGPQFFGPGTRLTVL.

The V gene is TRBV5-1, the J gene TRBJ2-4, with 11 bases that match TRBD2. Germline CDR1 and CDR2: SGHRS and YFSETQ. The CDR3 has 18 amino acids. Trimming at V came to 4 bases and at J to 5 bases, leaving 14 bases not matched to a gene. The CDR3 spells CASSPQPGLAAGENIQYF. The CDR3 coding sequence is TGCGCCAGCAGCCCCCAACCGGGACTAGCGGCCGGGGAAAACATTCAGTACTTC.

J is TRBJ2-6 and V is TRBV18; D is unresolved. The germline CDR1 and CDR2 sequences are KGHSH and LQKENI. Trimming removed 2 bases from V and 2 bases from J, with 7 bases in between. The CDR3 extends over 15 amino acids. For the CDR3, the DNA is TGTGCCAGCTCACCAATACGGGCTGGGGCCAACGTCCTGACTTTC. Translating it yields CASSPIRAGANVLTF. The variable domain in full, with the rest retrieved from reference TRBV18 and TRBJ2-6, is NAGVMQNPRHLVRRRGQEARLRCSPMKGHSHVYWYRQLPEEGLKFMVYLQKENIIDESGMPKERFSAEFPKEGPSILRIQQVVRGDSAAYFCASSPIRAGANVLTFGAGSRLTVL.

In DNA, the CDR3 is TGTGCCAGCAGTATTGACAGGGTAGACACTGAAGCTTTCTTT. It specifies CASSIDRVDTEAFF. The chain joins TRBV11-2 to TRBJ1-1; TRBD1 aligns across 7 bases. Germline values: CDR1 SGHAT, CDR2 FQNNGV. The CDR3 spans 14 residues. J lost 3 bases, V lost 6 bases, and 7 bases had no gene match.

This clone was observed once. The genes are TRBV5-4 and TRBJ2-3; 9 bases map to TRBD2. Germline V lookup: CDR1 SGHNT, CDR2 YYREEE (reference sequence). Germline trimming cut 2 bases from V and 6 bases from J; bases unmatched to any gene: 7. The CDR3 spans 15 residues. The CDR3 sequence is CASSFEREAGDTQYF. The CDR3 DNA reads as TGTGCCAGCAGCTTTGAGCGGGAGGCGGGTGATACGCAGTATTTT.

This clone was found a few times. The sample has other DNA sequences that encode this CDR3 too. V gene TRBV5-1 combines with J gene TRBJ1-3, with no clear D. The CDR3 length is 14 residues. V shed 3 bases and J shed 7 bases, with 14 bases lying between them. The germline V gene encodes CDR1 SGHRS and CDR2 YFSETQ. The CDR3 DNA reads TGCGCCAGCAGCTCGGGCCTGGCCGGTAACACCATATATTTT. It yields the protein CASSSGLAGNTIYF.

At least ten counts were recorded for this clone. The sample carries other DNA sequences with the same CDR3. The V gene is TRBV2, the J gene TRBJ2-6; 9 bases are shared with TRBD2. The CDR3 sequence is 21 residues long. Germline V gene lookup returns CDR1 SNHLY and CDR2 FYNNEI. The trim removed 6 bases at V and 2 bases at J, leaving 20 bases unmatched. This chain's CDR3 is CASRQARGLSGGSTGANVLTF. DNA of the CDR3: TGTGCCAGCAGGCAGGCCCGGGGCCTCAGCGGGGGGTCCACTGGGGCCAACGTCCTGACTTTC.

V gene TRBV9 combines with J gene TRBJ2-3; 12 nucleotides agree with TRBD2. The V and J ends lost 0 bases and 4 bases, in that order; junction bases with no gene match: 0. The CDR3 runs to 15 residues. CDR1 is SGDLS and CDR2 is YYNGEE in the germline V gene. As DNA, the CDR3 is TGTGCCAGCAGCGTAGCTAGCGGGAGGGCAGATACGCAGTATTTT. Its protein product is CASSVASGRADTQYF.

The chain has TRBV6-5 and TRBJ2-1; D could derive from TRBD1 or TRBD2 (6 bases each). This CDR3 region has 15 residues. The germline CDR1 and CDR2 sequences are MNHEY and SVGAGI. V lost 3 bases and J 7 bases, leaving 16 bases between the germline ends. This CDR3 reads CASSYGQRRGNEQFF. In DNA form, the CDR3 reads TGTGCCAGCAGTTATGGCCAGCGGAGGGGGAATGAGCAGTTCTTC.

CDR3 bases: TGTGCCAGCTCACCGCGACTAGCGGGCGTAGAGACCCAGTACTTC. Its translation: CASSPRLAGVETQYF. The V call is TRBV18, the J call TRBJ2-5; 10 nucleotides agree with TRBD2. J gave up 4 bases and V 3 bases, and 5 bases lay outside the gene matches. The CDR3 length is 15 residues. Germline CDR1 and CDR2: KGHSH and LQKENI.

The count of this clone is one. Germline is not matched at one junction end, which may reflect a read error. The chain employs TRBV7-3 and TRBJ1-4; possibly TRBD1 for D (5 bases). The CDR3 is made up of 13 amino acids. Germline V gives CDR1 SGHTA, CDR2 FQGTGA. The CDR3 here is CANSIRVGEKLFF. The CDR3 bases are TGTGCCAACAGCATCAGGGTTGGTGAAAAACTGTTTTTT.

This clone was found many times. The chain recombines TRBV5-1 with TRBJ2-7, with D possibly TRBD1 on 5 matching bases. Germline V gives CDR1 SGHRS, CDR2 YFSETQ. V dropped 3 bases and J dropped 4 bases, with 11 bases sitting between them. This CDR3 contains 13 residues. CDR3 residues: CASSSLGAYEQYF. The CDR3, as DNA: TGCGCCAGCAGCTCCTTAGGGGCATACGAGCAGTACTTC.

The chain carries TRBV19 and TRBJ1-2; maybe TRBD1 (5 bases). The CDR3 runs 15 residues. Germline values: CDR1 LNHDA, CDR2 SQIVND (reference sequence). V lost 3 bases and J lost 3, with 14 bases in between. The CDR3 region is CASSIAVGGHYGYTF. CDR3 DNA: TGTGCCAGTAGTATCGCTGTTGGGGGACACTATGGCTACACCTTC.

The V gene is TRBV5-4, the J gene TRBJ2-7; perhaps TRBD2 as D (7 bases). V was clipped by 0 bases and J by 7 bases, with 17 bases between them. CDR1 is SGHNT and CDR2 is YYREEE in the germline V gene (reference sequence). This CDR3 comprises 15 residues. The DNA of the CDR3 is TGTGCCAGCAGCTTGGCTGGTCGGGGGGCTGGTGAGCAGTACTTC. Translation: CASSLAGRGAGEQYF.